This passage covers 18 T cell receptor beta chains from one sample sequenced in a study of cytomegalovirus exposure and HLA in healthy donors. The PCR was carried out with 60 Vbeta primers and 13 Jbeta primers. Some clones are missing from TCRdb's copy, which holds only in-frame ones; the method was immunoSEQ multiplex PCR. The sample lists approximately 98,000 clones; 74% were seen once. The material sequenced was PBMCs. The receptor source for this set is a male donor in good health and CMV-seronegative.

The rearrangement links TRBV5-6 to TRBJ2-3; D not certain. The CDR3 is 13 amino acids. V lost 6 bases, J lost 5 bases, and 13 bases lay in between. Germline CDR1 reads SGHDT; CDR2 reads YYEEEE. Here the CDR3 DNA reads TGTGCCAGCACCACCGGAGTCGTAGATACGCAGTATTTT. Its protein is CASTTGVVDTQYF.

The chain couples TRBV6-5 to TRBJ2-3; 7 nucleotides agree with TRBD1. Per the germline V gene, CDR1 is MNHEY and CDR2 is SVGAGI. This CDR3 has 15 residues. The junction had 10 bases not matched to a gene; V was cut back by 4 bases and J by 6 bases. CDR3 in DNA: TGTGCCAGCAGTTTTTCCCTACAGGGGAGCGATACGCAGTATTTT. Its translation: CASSFSLQGSDTQYF.

The chain joins TRBV30 to TRBJ1-2; 7 bases agree with TRBD1. The CDR3 is 14 amino acids. Germline values: CDR1 GTSNPN, CDR2 SVGIG (reference sequence). After removal of 2 bases from V and 7 bases from J, the junction contained 10 bases not matched to a gene. In nucleotides, the CDR3 is TGTGCCTGGAGTCTTAGGGACAGTAAAAGTGGCTACACCTTC. The encoded protein is CAWSLRDSKSGYTF.

This sequence joins TRBV6-5 and TRBJ2-7; 8 bases match TRBD1. Losses at the gene ends were 0 bases for V and 9 bases for J; bases not matched to a gene: 10. This CDR3 is built from 15 residues. In germline, CDR1 is MNHEY, CDR2 SVGAGI. This chain's CDR3 is CASSYSGTGLVGQYF. The CDR3 DNA sequence: TGTGCCAGCAGTTACTCCGGGACAGGTTTGGTAGGGCAGTACTTC.

As DNA, the CDR3 is TGTGCCAGCAGCTCTTCAAGGGGACTAGCGGGAACCGGGGAGCTGTTTTTT. This sequence encodes CASSSSRGLAGTGELFF. The chain links TRBV7-3 to TRBJ2-2; 13 positions agree with TRBD2. This CDR3 contains 17 residues. J lost 5 bases, V lost 4 bases, and 7 bases had no gene match. CDR1 SGHTA and CDR2 FQGTGA come from the germline V gene.

This clone was recorded once. This chain links TRBV13 with TRBJ2-7, with 7 bases aligning to TRBD2. The V gene's germline CDR1 is PRHDT and CDR2 FYEKMQ (reference sequence). The CDR3 is 14 amino acids. V shed 6 bases and J 0 bases; nucleotides not matched to a gene: 5. CDR3 sequence (DNA): TGTGCCAGCAGTCGGGGGGTTAGCTCCTACGAGCAGTACTTC. It yields the protein CASSRGVSSYEQYF.

This clone was seen a few times. The chain carries TRBV19 and TRBJ2-7; tentatively, D is TRBD1 (5 bases). CDR3 length: 13 amino acids. CDR1 LNHDA and CDR2 SQIVND come from the germline V gene (reference sequence). Trimming removed 3 bases at V and 0 bases at J, with 6 bases between. The CDR3 nucleotides are TGTGCCAGTAGTATGCAGGGCTCCTACGAGCAGTACTTC. This codes for CASSMQGSYEQYF.

This clone has only one observation. This sequence joins TRBV6-4 and TRBJ1-5, with D perhaps matching TRBD1 (6 bases). CDR3 length: 14 residues. Germline V gene sequence: CDR1 MRHNA, CDR2 SNTAGT. V was cut by 3 bases and J by 4 bases, with 10 bases left in between. CDR3 sequence reads: CASSEDSANQPQHF. The CDR3 bases are TGTGCCAGCAGTGAGGACAGTGCGAATCAGCCCCAGCATTTT.

The chain has TRBV4-1 and TRBJ2-5; 8 bases line up with TRBD1. The CDR3 is made up of 15 amino acids. Germline CDR1 MGHRA, CDR2 YSYEKL. The V gene end was trimmed by 4 bases and the J gene end by 1 base; junction bases not matched to a gene: 5. As DNA, the CDR3 is TGCGCCAGCAGCCGCGGACAGGGCCTCCAAGAGACCCAGTACTTC. It yields the protein CASSRGQGLQETQYF.

This clone was counted between two and nine times. The V call is TRBV19, the J call TRBJ2-3; 14 positions match TRBD2. This CDR3 has 16 residues. From germline, CDR1 is LNHDA and CDR2 SQIVND (reference sequence). V trimming: 5 bases; J trimming: 3 bases; junction bases outside the gene matches: 4. As DNA, the CDR3 is TGTGCCAGTAGTGAAGGGACTAGCGGGAGTACAGATACGCAGTATTTT. This translates into CASSEGTSGSTDTQYF.

The chain links TRBV5-6 to TRBJ2-7, with 14 bases aligning to TRBD2. From germline, CDR1 is SGHDT and CDR2 YYEEEE. This CDR3 has 18 residues. Losses at the gene ends were 3 bases for V and 4 bases for J; bases not matched to a gene: 12. The CDR3 sequence is CASSSERMTSGRVYEQYF. The CDR3 DNA reads as TGTGCCAGCAGCTCGGAAAGAATGACTAGCGGGAGGGTGTACGAGCAGTACTTC.

This clone was seen a few times. The CDR3 nucleotides read TGTGCCAGCAGCTTAGAAGGCGCTAGCGGCTACGAGCAGTACTTC. Translation: CASSLEGASGYEQYF. V and J are TRBV7-2 and TRBJ2-7; 7 positions match TRBD2. J lost 3 bases, V lost 1 base, and 6 bases had no gene match. Germline CDR1 and CDR2: SGHTA and FQGNSA. This CDR3 is built from 15 residues.

The chain couples TRBV21-1 to TRBJ2-7; TRBD2 was called by the table and not checked on the DNA. TRBV21-1 is shown as a pseudogene. This CDR3 has 16 residues. The CDR3: CASSKWDRGIPYEQYF. CDR3 DNA sequence: TGTGCCAGCAGCAAATGGGATCGGGGGATCCCCTACGAGCAGTACTTC.

The genes are TRBV4-3 and TRBJ2-3, with D possibly being TRBD2 (6 bases). Per the germline V gene, CDR1 is LGHNA and CDR2 is YSLEER. V dropped 1 base and J dropped 4 bases, with 12 bases sitting between them. This CDR3 is 15 amino acids long. For the CDR3, the DNA is TGCGCCAGCAGCCAAGGAGGTGGACTACCAGATACGCAGTATTTT. Its translation: CASSQGGGLPDTQYF.

V gene TRBV7-6 combines with J gene TRBJ1-3; 8 bases are a match to TRBD1. Germline loops: CDR1 SGHVS, CDR2 FNYEAQ. The J segment lost 3 bases and the V segment lost 5 bases, leaving 9 bases of the junction unmatched. CDR3 length equals 16 residues. This CDR3 reads CASSPTLGTGGNTIYF. CDR3 nucleotides: TGTGCCAGCAGCCCAACCTTAGGGACAGGTGGAAACACCATATATTTT. Full variable domain (missing parts from reference TRBV7-6 and TRBJ1-3): GAGVSQSPRYKVTKRGQDVALRCDPISGHVSLYWYRQALGQGPEFLTYFNYEAQQDKSGLPNDRFSAERPEGSISTLTIQRTEQRDSAMYRCASSPTLGTGGNTIYFGEGSWLTVV.

This sequence joins TRBV9 and TRBJ2-5; 9 positions agree with TRBD2. The CDR3 loop spans 23 amino acids. The V gene's germline CDR1 is SGDLS and CDR2 YYNGEE. V dropped 4 bases and J dropped 2; count of bases not matched to a gene: 30. The CDR3 region is CASSSRVPGGLAGPTTQQETQYF. CDR3 nucleotides: TGTGCCAGCAGCTCCAGGGTCCCGGGGGGGCTAGCGGGACCAACAACCCAACAAGAGACCCAGTACTTC.

This clone turned up a few times. V and J are TRBV5-8 and TRBJ2-1, with D possibly matching TRBD2 (6 bases). The ends were cut back, 0 bases at V and 0 bases at J, with 7 bases in the middle. Germline CDR1 and CDR2: SGHTS and YDEGEE. This CDR3 is 15 amino acids long. This chain's CDR3 is CASSLDGSSYNEQFF. In DNA, the CDR3 is TGTGCCAGCAGCTTGGACGGGAGCTCCTACAATGAGCAGTTCTTC.

The chain carries TRBV5-1 and TRBJ1-3; a possible D gene is TRBD1 (5 bases). Germline assignment: CDR1 SGHRS and CDR2 YFSETQ. Trimming took 0 bases from V and 0 from J, leaving 10 bases between them. This CDR3 has 16 amino acids. In DNA form, the CDR3 reads TGCGCCAGCAGCTTGGTTGGGGGGAGCTCTGGAAACACCATATATTTT. As protein: CASSLVGGSSGNTIYF.